The rows below give T cell receptor beta chains drawn from one sample of a study of T cell responses to AZD1222 COVID-19 vaccine. Method: immunoSEQ multiplex PCR; TCRdb's copy keeps in-frame clones and lacks some. Here the sample spans about 120,000 clones, roughly 90% being singletons. Material: peripheral blood, obtained on day 0 of AZD1222 vaccination. The source is an adult in good health. Both conserved end residues are trimmed from each CDR3. Each record gives: V gene, clone size, J gene, CDR3 protein. Some rows mark clone size as missing; the rest say once, few, many or name a class of expanded clone.

TRBV9	-	TRBJ2-2	ASSEDRVYIAGELF
TRBV19	once	TRBJ1-2	ASTSGNVNYGYT
TRBV28	-	TRBJ2-1	ASSEMDREGHEQF
TRBV15	-	TRBJ2-3	ATSAGLAGTDTQY
TRBV9	-	TRBJ1-1	ASSPLQGADTEAF
TRBV3-1/TRBV3-2	-	TRBJ1-1	ASSQKNRDRNTEAF
TRBV3-1/TRBV3-2	few	TRBJ1-1	ASSPINRECF
TRBV24-1	-	TRBJ2-2	ATSANSGETGELF
TRBV9	-	TRBJ1-5	ASSPTAYSNQPQH
TRBV27	once	TRBJ1-1	ASSLGWGRDAF
TRBV7-9	-	TRBJ1-2	ATWTAYGYT
TRBV27	-	TRBJ1-5	ASSLWTDQPQH
TRBV6-5	-	TRBJ1-1	ASTGTGQLDTEAF
TRBV12-5	-	TRBJ1-2	ASGLTFTGGTQGWGT
TRBV7-9	-	TRBJ1-2	ASAGSYGYT
TRBV6-2/TRBV6-3	-	TRBJ2-1	ASSYRGNEQF
TRBV19	-	TRBJ1-4	ASSTRDGNEKLF
TRBV27	-	TRBJ1-4	ASSNRGGYEKLF
TRBV6-5	-	TRBJ1-6	ASTYSRTGQSPLH
TRBV19	-	TRBJ2-5	ASSWQGETGETQY